Following are 21 T cell receptor beta chains from one sample sequenced in a study of blood T cells in healthy people across ages (dated by TCRdb to the mid-2010s). The method was 5' RACE. The reads were generated on an Illumina HiSeq 2500. The second PCR ran for about 6 to 11 cycles and used a J-beta primer mix along with a sample-barcoded 5' primer. The raw public data were reprocessed by TCRdb itself: fastp quality trimming at Q25, MiXCR clonotype calling, in-frame beta chains only. Rows with one shared CDR3 protein collapse into an entry with the most common genes and DNA. Counted in this sample were some 1.5 million distinct CDR3 sequences; 42% of them appeared once. The ten largest clones capture about 3.8% of the sample. Sequenced material: blood. The receptors derive from a woman aged 18 to 35 in good health.

This clonotype was found a few times. The chain has TRBV4-2 and TRBJ1-5, with 7 bases lining up with TRBD1. The CDR3 spans 16 residues. The V gene's germline CDR1 is LGHNA and CDR2 YNFKEQ. Losses at the gene ends were 1 base for V and 4 bases for J; bases not matched to a gene: 7. CDR3 nucleotides: TGTGCCAGCAGCCAAGGCACAGGGGCCCCAAATCAGCCCCAGCATTTT. It specifies CASSQGTGAPNQPQHF.

The V call is TRBV29-1, the J call TRBJ2-3; TRBD2 agrees at 9 bases. CDR1 and CDR2 from the germline V gene are SQVTM and ANQGSEA. The J segment lost 5 bases and the V segment lost 7 bases, leaving 10 bases of the junction unmatched. This CDR3 contains 14 residues. Written as DNA, the CDR3 is TGCAGCGCACGCCGGACTAGCGAGGGAGATACGCAGTATTTT. Translation: CSARRTSEGDTQYF.

Points on this clonotype: A read error is possible here, since a much larger clone lies one base away. CDR3 nucleotide sequence: TGCAGTGCGGGACGGGACAGAAGCTCCTACGGGCAGTACTTC. Translation: CSAGRDRSSYGQYF. The chain employs TRBV20-1 and TRBJ2-7; 7 bases line up with TRBD1. The length of the CDR3 is 14 residues. Per germline, CDR1 DFQATT and CDR2 SNEGSKA (reference sequence).

This clonotype was seen more than once but under ten times. The chain recombines TRBV29-1 with TRBJ2-1, with TRBD2 matching 7 bases. With V trimmed by 6 bases and J by 0 bases, 5 bases remained unmatched. Germline lookup yields CDR1 SQVTM and CDR2 ANQGSEA. CDR3 length: 14 amino acids. This CDR3 reads CSVSGEASYNEQFF. CDR3 DNA sequence: TGCAGCGTGAGCGGGGAGGCCTCCTACAATGAGCAGTTCTTC.

The V and J genes are TRBV20-1 and TRBJ2-3; D possibly uses TRBD1 or TRBD2 (5 bases each). The germline V gene encodes CDR1 DFQATT and CDR2 SNEGSKA (reference sequence). The CDR3 sequence is 13 residues long. CDR3 region: CCSRDRRTDTQYF. CDR3 coding DNA: TGCTGTTCTAGGGACCGCCGCACAGATACGCAGTATTTT.

This chain uses TRBV29-1 with TRBJ2-5; D unresolved. CDR1 SQVTM and CDR2 ANQGSEA come from the germline V gene. The V and J ends lost 4 bases and 2 bases respectively, with 8 bases between them. This CDR3 has 12 amino acids. The chain's CDR3 is CSVVESQETQYF. The CDR3 nucleotides are TGCAGCGTTGTAGAATCACAAGAGACCCAGTACTTC.

This clonotype was observed a handful of times. The CDR3 here is CARLRMVGNQPQHF. The CDR3, as DNA: TGTGCCCGGTTGCGGATGGTAGGAAATCAGCCCCAGCATTTT. The V and J genes are TRBV10-3 and TRBJ1-5, with D hard to call. The germline V and J ends were trimmed by 11 bases and 4 bases, with 18 bases remaining between them. CDR3 length: 14 amino acids. Germline CDR1 and CDR2: ENHRY and SYGVKD.

This clonotype showed up just a few times. The rearrangement joins TRBV7-2 to TRBJ2-7, with D possibly TRBD2 on 6 matching bases. The ends were cut back, 5 bases at V and 1 base at J, with 18 bases in the middle. The germline V gene has CDR1 SGHTA and CDR2 FQGNSA. This CDR3 has 16 residues. The CDR3 DNA is TGTGCCAGCAGCCCGCGGGCAGGGAGGTCGTCCTACGAGCAGTACTTC. Amino acids: CASSPRAGRSSYEQYF.

The genes are TRBV14 and TRBJ2-7; 12 bases agree with TRBD1. The CDR3 sequence is 15 residues long. V lost 4 bases and J lost 4; bases outside the gene matches: 5. Germline CDR1 SGHDN, CDR2 FVKESK. The CDR3 is CASSRRDRGLYEQYF. The CDR3, as DNA: TGTGCCAGCAGCCGGCGGGACAGGGGGCTATACGAGCAGTACTTC.

This clonotype was seen a few times. The V and J genes are TRBV6-2 or TRBV6-3 and TRBJ2-1; the D is unclear. CDR1 is MNHEY and CDR2 is SVGEGT in the germline V gene. V was pared by 7 bases and J by 0 bases, with 7 bases between. The CDR3 contains 13 residues. The CDR3 coding sequence is TGTGCCAGCACGGATTTCTCCTACAATGAGCAGTTCTTC. This encodes CASTDFSYNEQFF.

The chain links TRBV20-1 to TRBJ2-7; D is uncertain. The CDR3 consists of 13 residues. Trimming shortened V by 7 bases and J by 2 bases, and 15 bases separated the two germline ends. Germline loops: CDR1 DFQATT, CDR2 SNEGSKA (reference sequence). The CDR3 loop is CSEAKDRTYEQYF. CDR3 nucleotide sequence: TGCAGTGAAGCGAAGGACCGTACCTACGAGCAGTACTTC.

As concerns this clonotype: Relative to the germline gene, one junction end is altered; a read error may explain this. V is TRBV29-1 and J is TRBJ2-7; 9 bases are shared with TRBD1. This CDR3 has 14 amino acids. In germline, CDR1 is SQVTM, CDR2 ANQGSEA. The CDR3 coding sequence is TGCAGCGTGGAAGGGACAGGGTCGGAATACGAGCAGTACTTC. Translated: CSVEGTGSEYEQYF.

The chain couples TRBV3-1 to TRBJ1-4; possibly TRBD1 for D (5 bases). V was clipped by 0 bases and J by 10 bases, with 12 bases between them. From germline, CDR1 is LGHDT and CDR2 YNNKEL (reference sequence). The CDR3 runs to 14 residues. The CDR3 here is CASSQERRQGKLFF. The CDR3 region has the DNA TGTGCCAGCAGCCAAGAGAGACGGCAGGGAAAACTGTTTTTT. The complete variable domain, with remaining parts taken from reference TRBV3-1 and TRBJ1-4, reads DTAVSQTPKYLVTQMGNDKSIKCEQNLGHDTMYWYKQDSKKFLKIMFSYNNKELIINETVPNRFSPKSPDKAHLNLHINSLELGDSAVYFCASSQERRQGKLFFGSGTQLSVL.

This chain joins TRBV20-1 and TRBJ2-7; the D gene is possibly TRBD2 (5 bases). Deletions cut 3 bases from V and 1 base from J, with 16 bases between. The CDR3 length is 15 residues. Per germline, CDR1 DFQATT and CDR2 SNEGSKA (reference sequence). Here the CDR3 DNA reads TGCAGTGCTAGGCCCCTAGGAGGAGATTCCTACGAGCAGTACTTC. It specifies CSARPLGGDSYEQYF.

The gene calls are TRBV27 and TRBJ2-5; maybe TRBD2 (5 bases). CDR3 size: 10 residues. V lost 3 bases to trimming and J lost 11 bases, with 7 bases between them. Looked up from germline, CDR1 is MNHEY and CDR2 is SMNVEV (reference sequence). CDR3 residues: CASSFWEQYF. As DNA, the CDR3 is TGTGCCAGCAGTTTTTGGGAGCAGTACTTC.

This clonotype has just a few counts. The rearrangement joins TRBV7-9 to TRBJ1-1, with D maybe TRBD1 (6 bases). The CDR3 covers 11 residues. Trimming took 5 bases from V and 11 from J, leaving 12 bases between them. Germline V gives CDR1 SEHNR, CDR2 FQNEAQ (reference sequence). For the CDR3, the DNA is TGTGCCAGCAGCAGTAACAGGGATGCTTTCTTT. Amino acids: CASSSNRDAFF.

This clonotype was found a few times. This rearrangement joins TRBV25-1 to TRBJ2-3, with D tentatively TRBD2 (6 bases). From germline, CDR1 is MGHDK and CDR2 SYGVNS. Trimming stripped 5 bases from V and 2 bases from J, with 17 bases between. The CDR3 runs to 16 residues. CDR3 nucleotide sequence: TGTGCCAGCAGTCAAAATCTGGCGGGAAACACAGATACGCAGTATTTT. Translating gives CASSQNLAGNTDTQYF. The full variable domain, completed using reference TRBV25-1 and TRBJ2-3, is EADIYQTPRYLVIGTGKKITLECSQTMGHDKMYWYQQDPGMELHLIHYSYGVNSTEKGDLSSESTVSRIRTEHFPLTLESARPSHTSQYLCASSQNLAGNTDTQYFGPGTRLTVL.

The CDR3 region is CASSLRLPTDTQYF. As DNA, the CDR3 is TGTGCCAGCAGCTTGCGCCTACCCACAGATACGCAGTATTTT. The chain is built from TRBV5-6 and TRBJ2-3; no reliable D call. The CDR3 covers 14 residues. With 1 base removed from V and 2 bases from J, the gap between germline ends came to 8 bases. Germline-derived CDR1 and CDR2 are SGHDT and YYEEEE. Together with reference TRBV5-6 and TRBJ2-3, the CDR3 gives the full variable domain: DAGVTQSPTHLIKTRGQQVTLRCSPKSGHDTVSWYQQALGQGPQFIFQYYEEEERQRGNFPDRFSGHQFPNYSSELNVNALLLGDSALYLCASSLRLPTDTQYFGPGTRLTVL.

J is TRBJ1-4 and V is TRBV4-2; TRBD1 matches at 7 bases. Germline V gene sequence: CDR1 LGHNA, CDR2 YNFKEQ. This CDR3 comprises 13 residues. J gave up 11 bases and V 6 bases, and 9 bases lay outside the gene matches. The CDR3 spells CASRNAGGRKLFF. CDR3 bases: TGTGCCAGCAGAAACGCAGGGGGACGGAAACTGTTTTTT.

This clonotype showed up just once. This may be a read error, as it is one base from a much larger clone. This chain uses TRBV29-1 with TRBJ2-5, with 8 bases identical to TRBD2. This CDR3 is 14 amino acids long. Trimming at V came to 8 bases and at J to 11 bases, leaving 19 bases not matched to a gene. Germline CDR1 reads SQVTM; CDR2 reads ANQGSEA. The CDR3 coding sequence is TGCAGCCTCCTTCCTGAGACTAGCGAGAATGAGCAGTACTTC. This encodes CSLLPETSENEQYF.

This clonotype was seen a few times. The V call is TRBV2, the J call TRBJ2-3, with 7 bases lining up with TRBD2. V lost 2 bases and J lost 6; bases outside the gene matches: 2. CDR3 length: 13 residues. Per the germline V gene, CDR1 is SNHLY and CDR2 is FYNNEI. CDR3 DNA sequence: TGTGCCAGCAGTGAATTGGGGGGGGATACGCAGTATTTT. It yields the protein CASSELGGDTQYF. Complete variable domain (other parts from reference TRBV2 and TRBJ2-3): EPEVTQTPSHQVTQMGQEVILRCVPISNHLYFYWYRQILGQKVEFLVSFYNNEISEKSEIFDDQFSVERPDGSNFTLKIRSTKLEDSAMYFCASSELGGDTQYFGPGTRLTVL.